The sequence of this T cell receptor beta chain was determined in a study of T cell responses to AZD1222 COVID-19 vaccine. The protocol was immunoSEQ multiplex PCR, while the TCRdb copy is restricted to in-frame clones and leaves out a portion. The data contain some 150,000 clones, 92% of them singletons. Study-wide findings and caveats: Unmutated variant regions are reportedly targeted by nearly half of spike-specific TCRs.

Concerning this clone itself: Its antigen is undetermined.

The germline V gene has CDR1 LNHDA and CDR2 SQIVND (reference sequence). The CDR3 contains 13 residues. Trimming cost V 0 bases and J 11 bases, with 11 bases left between them. This chain joins TRBV19 and TRBJ2-1; a possible D gene is TRBD2 (7 bases). The material sequenced was peripheral blood, taken on day 0 of AZD1222 vaccination. The receptor was isolated from an adult in good health. The CDR3 coding sequence is TGTGCCAGTAGTATAGAGCCGGGGGGCAAGCAGTTCTTC. Amino acids: CASSIEPGGKQFF.